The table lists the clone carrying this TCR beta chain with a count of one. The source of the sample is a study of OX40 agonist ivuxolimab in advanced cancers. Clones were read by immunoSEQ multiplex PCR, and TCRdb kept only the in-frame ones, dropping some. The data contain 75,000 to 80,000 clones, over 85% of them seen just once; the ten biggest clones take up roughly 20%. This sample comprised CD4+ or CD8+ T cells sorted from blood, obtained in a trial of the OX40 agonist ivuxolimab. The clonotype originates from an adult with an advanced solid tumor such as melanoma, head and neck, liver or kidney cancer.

CDR3 in amino acids: CASSPSGGVNTEAFF. In DNA form, the CDR3 reads TGTGCCAGCAGCCCCTCAGGTGGAGTGAACACTGAAGCTTTCTTT. The rearrangement links TRBV6-5 to TRBJ1-1; no clear D. Germline V gene lookup returns CDR1 MNHEY and CDR2 SVGAGI. Trimming took 6 bases from V and 0 from J, leaving 14 bases between them. The CDR3 contains 15 residues.